The 12 T cell receptor beta chains presented below share a single source sample, sequenced in a study of beta chain features in type 1 diabetes. General observations from the study: Across all four CD4+ subsets, people with type 1 diabetes showed modestly shorter TCRB CDR3s.

The antigens for these receptors are not known. The entirety of the isolated RNA underwent reverse transcription, so expressed TCRB transcripts were sequenced. Assay: immunoSEQ multiplex PCR; the TCRdb copy retains only in-frame clones and omits some. The data hold 200,000 to 300,000 clones, with just over 20% observed a single time. The specimen was naive CD4+ T cells from blood. The receptors were sampled from a woman aged 40 to 49 with type 1 diabetes.

This clone turned up a few times. The same CDR3 arises from other DNA sequences in this sample as well. V and J are TRBV5-1 and TRBJ2-7; D is possibly TRBD1 (6 bases). Per germline, CDR1 SGHRS and CDR2 YFSETQ. V dropped 3 bases and J dropped 4 bases, with 8 bases sitting between them. The CDR3 length is 12 residues. DNA of the CDR3: TGCGCCAGCAGCTCGGACAGTTACGAGCAGTACTTC. This sequence encodes CASSSDSYEQYF.

The chain couples TRBV21-1 to TRBJ2-6; TRBD2 is the table's D call and was not checked against the DNA. TRBV21-1 is given as a pseudogene. The CDR3 is made up of 17 amino acids. The CDR3 loop is CASSRLAGESGANVLTF. DNA of the CDR3: TGTGCCAGCTCCCGACTAGCGGGAGAATCTGGGGCCAACGTCCTGACTTTC.

The rearrangement uses TRBV7-2 and TRBJ1-1; 7 positions agree with TRBD1. V trimming: 5 bases; J trimming: 1 base; junction bases outside the gene matches: 4. This CDR3 comprises 14 residues. The germline V gene encodes CDR1 SGHTA and CDR2 FQGNSA. The CDR3 loop reads CASSRGTENTEAFF. Here the CDR3 DNA reads TGTGCCAGCAGCAGAGGGACAGAGAACACTGAAGCTTTCTTT.

This clone was observed a few times. The chain has TRBV18 and TRBJ2-7; a possible D gene is TRBD1 (6 bases). CDR1 is KGHSH, CDR2 LQKENI, per germline. Trimming cost V 5 bases and J 3 bases, with 14 bases left between them. CDR3 length: 14 residues. The CDR3 sequence: CASSRADRIYEQYF. In DNA, the CDR3 is TGTGCCAGCTCAAGGGCAGACAGGATCTACGAGCAGTACTTC.

CDR3 sequence (DNA): TGCAGCGTTGAAGATCACGGCGGGGGTGAGCAGTTCTTC. Its protein is CSVEDHGGGEQFF. V is TRBV29-1 and J is TRBJ2-1; 7 bases align to TRBD2. The CDR3 consists of 13 residues. Germline loops: CDR1 SQVTM, CDR2 ANQGSEA. V was pared by 0 bases and J by 9 bases, with 5 bases of the junction left unmatched.

This clone was seen a handful of times. The V call is TRBV5-4, the J call TRBJ2-7; 12 positions agree with TRBD2. Germline CDR1 and CDR2: SGHNT and YYREEE (reference sequence). This CDR3 is 16 amino acids long. With 7 bases clipped from V and 4 bases from J, the junction kept 12 bases outside the gene matches. CDR3 loop: CASRNLTSGSSYEQYF. In DNA, the CDR3 is TGTGCCAGCCGAAACCTGACTAGCGGGAGTAGTTACGAGCAGTACTTC.

The V call is TRBV7-2, the J call TRBJ2-5; 8 nucleotides match TRBD1. This CDR3 comprises 15 residues. V lost 5 bases, J lost 2 bases, and 7 bases stayed unmatched. Germline-derived CDR1 and CDR2 are SGHTA and FQGNSA. CDR3 DNA: TGTGCCAGCAGCACCGGGACAGGCCCTCAAGAGACCCAGTACTTC. As protein: CASSTGTGPQETQYF.

J is TRBJ2-2 and V is TRBV5-1; the match to TRBD1 covers 7 bases. This CDR3 is 14 amino acids long. With 5 bases clipped from V and 6 bases from J, the junction kept 7 bases outside the gene matches. The V gene's germline CDR1 is SGHRS and CDR2 YFSETQ. The CDR3 region has the DNA TGCGCCAGCAGTTATAAGGGGGCCTCCGGGGAGCTGTTTTTT. It is translated as CASSYKGASGELFF.

This clone has just one count. The V and J genes are TRBV18 and TRBJ2-5; 14 nucleotides match TRBD2. The CDR3 runs to 16 residues. The ends lost 4 bases at V and 5 bases at J; junction bases unmatched: 6. Germline loops: CDR1 KGHSH, CDR2 LQKENI. The CDR3 bases are TGTGCCAGCTCACTATCCGGGACTAGCGGGAGTGAGACCCAGTACTTC. This encodes CASSLSGTSGSETQYF.

The chain recombines TRBV18 with TRBJ2-7; D is possibly TRBD2 (5 bases). Germline loops: CDR1 KGHSH, CDR2 LQKENI. The ends were cut back, 6 bases at V and 2 bases at J, with 14 bases in the middle. The length of the CDR3 is 14 residues. Here the CDR3 reads CASSTGRGTYEQYF. The CDR3 DNA reads TGTGCCAGCTCGACGGGAAGAGGGACCTACGAGCAGTACTTC. The full variable domain, its missing parts supplied by reference TRBV18 and TRBJ2-7, is NAGVMQNPRHLVRRRGQEARLRCSPMKGHSHVYWYRQLPEEGLKFMVYLQKENIIDESGMPKERFSAEFPKEGPSILRIQQVVRGDSAAYFCASSTGRGTYEQYFGPGTRLTVT.

This clone has more than one count but fewer than ten. The chain joins TRBV9 to TRBJ2-5, with 10 bases identical to TRBD1. This CDR3 has 17 amino acids. Losses at the gene ends were 3 bases for V and 1 base for J; bases not matched to a gene: 9. The germline V gene encodes CDR1 SGDLS and CDR2 YYNGEE. For the CDR3, the DNA is TGTGCCAGCAGCGCCCTTTCCGGGACAGGGGTCCAAGAGACCCAGTACTTC. This sequence encodes CASSALSGTGVQETQYF. Filled out from reference TRBV9 and TRBJ2-5, the complete variable domain reads DSGVTQTPKHLITATGQRVTLRCSPRSGDLSVYWYQQSLDQGLQFLIQYYNGEERAKGNILERFSAQQFPDLHSELNLSSLELGDSALYFCASSALSGTGVQETQYFGPGTRLLVL.

The chain joins TRBV28 to TRBJ2-7; 11 nucleotides line up with TRBD1. V shed 5 bases and J 7 bases; nucleotides not matched to a gene: 13. The V gene's germline CDR1 is MDHEN and CDR2 SYDVKM. The CDR3 spans 16 residues. The CDR3 sequence: CASSIDSGTGGREQYF. The CDR3, as DNA: TGTGCCAGCAGTATCGATTCCGGGACAGGGGGAAGGGAGCAGTACTTC.